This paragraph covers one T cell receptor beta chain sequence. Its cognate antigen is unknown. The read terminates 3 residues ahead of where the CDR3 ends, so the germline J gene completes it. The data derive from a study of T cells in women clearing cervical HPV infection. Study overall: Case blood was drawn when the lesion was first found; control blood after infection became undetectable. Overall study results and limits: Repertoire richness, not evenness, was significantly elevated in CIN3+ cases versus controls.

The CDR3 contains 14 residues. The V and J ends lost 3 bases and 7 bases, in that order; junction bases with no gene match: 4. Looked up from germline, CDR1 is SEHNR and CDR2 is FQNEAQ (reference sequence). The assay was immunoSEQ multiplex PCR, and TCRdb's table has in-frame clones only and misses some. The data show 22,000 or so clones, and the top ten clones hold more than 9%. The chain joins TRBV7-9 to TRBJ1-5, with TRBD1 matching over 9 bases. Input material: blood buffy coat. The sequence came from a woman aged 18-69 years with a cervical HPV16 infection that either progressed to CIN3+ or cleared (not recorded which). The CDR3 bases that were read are TGTGCCAGCAGCTTTACAGGGGGCAGACAGCCC. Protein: CASSFTGGRQP. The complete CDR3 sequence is CASSFTGGRQPQHF.